This paragraph covers one T cell receptor beta chain sequence. This entry belongs to a study of shared clonotypes between healthy human individuals. Here immunoSEQ multiplex PCR was the method, and the copy in TCRdb shows in-frame clones only, minus some. The table has over 2 million clones, 80% to 95% seen once. The CDR3 extends over 14 amino acids. Trimming left V 1 base short and J 0 bases short, with 6 bases between. The germline CDR1 and CDR2 sequences are SGHTA and FQGNSA. The clonotype comes from a man between 18 and 35 years old in good health. Some clones in this sample may be carry-over from other donors' samples. The source material was naive CD4+ T cells from PBMCs. The sample's subset: CD45RA+ positively selected. This sequence joins TRBV7-2 and TRBJ1-1; D not certain. DNA for the CDR3: TGTGCCAGCAGCTTAGTTGCTCTGAACACTGAAGCTTTCTTT. This gives the protein CASSLVALNTEAFF.